These 23 T cell receptor beta chains were sequenced from one sample in a study of T-cell reconstitution after alpha-beta-depleted transplantation in children. TCRbeta library preparation incorporated unique molecular identifiers. MiXCR, run by TCRdb on the PCR reads, gives a single entry per CDR3 protein. Of 800,000 to 1,000,000 distinct CDR3 sequences listed, about 26% are singletons. Sample: PBMCs, mostly from graft donor cells, taken 360 days after TCRalphabeta/CD19-depleted stem cell transplant. The receptors derive from a boy in the first two years of life who had a stem cell transplant for SCID, so the T cells may come from the graft donor.

This sequence joins TRBV5-1 and TRBJ2-2; D remains unclear. CDR1 and CDR2 (germline): SGHRS, YFSETQ. CDR3 size: 15 residues. V lost 0 bases to trimming and J lost 3 bases, with 9 bases between them. The CDR3 here is CASSLAQKDTGELFF. The CDR3 DNA sequence: TGCGCCAGCAGCTTGGCCCAGAAGGACACCGGGGAGCTGTTTTTT.

This clonotype was seen a few times. The J gene is TRBJ2-2, the V gene TRBV12-3 or TRBV12-4; D is ambiguous. V was cut by 1 base and J by 4 bases, with 7 bases left in between. The CDR3 has 14 amino acids. The CDR3 region is CASSLGPPTGELFF. DNA of the CDR3: TGTGCCAGCAGTTTAGGTCCCCCCACCGGGGAGCTGTTTTTT.

This chain joins TRBV20-1 and TRBJ2-3, with TRBD1 matching over 7 bases. Looked up from germline, CDR1 is DFQATT and CDR2 is SNEGSKA (reference sequence). Germline trimming cut 0 bases from V and 4 bases from J; bases unmatched to any gene: 13. This CDR3 spans 17 amino acids. CDR3 sequence reads: CSARDLERGRTADTQYF. In DNA, the CDR3 is TGCAGTGCTAGAGATTTGGAGAGGGGGCGCACCGCAGATACGCAGTATTTT.

The J gene is TRBJ2-3, the V gene TRBV29-1; 9 nucleotides line up with TRBD2. CDR1 is SQVTM, CDR2 ANQGSEA, per germline. This CDR3 spans 15 amino acids. V shed 6 bases, J shed 0 bases, and the junction held 7 bases outside the gene matches. DNA for the CDR3: TGCAGCGTGATCCCTAGCGGGGAGAGCACAGATACGCAGTATTTT. Translating it yields CSVIPSGESTDTQYF.

This clonotype was detected only a few times. The chain combines TRBV7-7 with TRBJ2-1; D not certain. The length of the CDR3 is 15 residues. With 1 base removed from V and 4 bases from J, the gap between germline ends came to 11 bases. Germline V gene sequence: CDR1 SSHAT, CDR2 FNYEAQ (reference sequence). The CDR3 coding sequence is TGTGCCAGCAGCTTAGGGTGGGCAGAATACAATGAGCAGTTCTTC. Its protein is CASSLGWAEYNEQFF.

The rearrangement links TRBV5-1 to TRBJ2-2, with 7 bases fitting TRBD2. CDR1 is SGHRS and CDR2 is YFSETQ in the germline V gene. V was clipped by 5 bases and J by 1 base; unmatched bases: 14. There are 18 residues in the CDR3. The CDR3 region is CASRELAGGSMNTGELFF. DNA of the CDR3: TGCGCCAGCAGGGAGTTAGCGGGTGGATCAATGAACACCGGGGAGCTGTTTTTT.

The chain links TRBV12-3 or TRBV12-4 to TRBJ2-3; 8 positions match TRBD1. The junction had 6 bases not matched to a gene; V was cut back by 5 bases and J by 5 bases. This CDR3 region has 14 residues. CDR3 sequence (DNA): TGTGCCAGCAGTGCTACAGGGGGAGAAGATACGCAGTATTTT. Protein: CASSATGGEDTQYF.

The V gene is TRBV5-1, the J gene TRBJ2-1; perhaps TRBD1 as D (5 bases). Germline-derived CDR1 and CDR2 are SGHRS and YFSETQ. The CDR3 has 13 amino acids. V was cut by 0 bases and J by 10 bases, with 11 bases left in between. The CDR3, as DNA: TGCGCCAGCAGCTTGGGGGGCCCCCTGGAGCAGTTCTTC. Its translation: CASSLGGPLEQFF.

The V and J genes are TRBV12-3 or TRBV12-4 and TRBJ2-5, with D uncertain. V was cut by 2 bases and J by 7 bases, with 11 bases left in between. The CDR3 has 13 amino acids. CDR3 protein: CASSLLQLGTQYF. As DNA, the CDR3 is TGTGCCAGCAGTTTACTACAGCTGGGGACCCAGTACTTC.

The table lists this clonotype with a few counts. V usage is TRBV4-1 and J usage is TRBJ2-5, with 11 positions matching TRBD2. The CDR3 loop spans 18 amino acids. Germline V CDR1 and CDR2: MGHRA, YSYEKL. The V gene end was trimmed by 3 bases and the J gene end by 6 bases; junction bases not matched to a gene: 15. The DNA for the CDR3 is TGCGCCAGCAGCCATTCCCCGGGACTAGCGGCCTCGGATAAGACCCAGTACTTC. It specifies CASSHSPGLAASDKTQYF.

The J gene is TRBJ2-3, the V gene TRBV11-2; D not resolved. The CDR3 spans 16 residues. Per germline, CDR1 SGHAT and CDR2 FQNNGV. V lost 4 bases and J lost 0, with 14 bases in between. The CDR3, as DNA: TGTGCCAGCAGCTCACTCGGGCGGACCAGCACAGATACGCAGTATTTT. This encodes CASSSLGRTSTDTQYF.

The chain is built from TRBV5-1 and TRBJ1-1; D is undetermined. The V end was cut by 7 bases, the J end by 1 base, with 14 bases between. Germline CDR1 reads SGHRS; CDR2 reads YFSETQ. The CDR3 is 14 amino acids. The CDR3 nucleotides read TGCGCCAGCCGTATGGAAGGAAAGAACACTGAAGCTTTCTTT. Its translation: CASRMEGKNTEAFF.

The J gene is TRBJ2-2, the V gene TRBV7-7, with TRBD1 as a possible D gene (6 bases). Germline loops: CDR1 SSHAT, CDR2 FNYEAQ (reference sequence). Trimming cost V 2 bases and J 6 bases, with 10 bases left between them. The CDR3 spans 14 residues. Written as DNA, the CDR3 is TGTGCCAGCAGCTTATCAGGGGCGGCCGGGGAGCTGTTTTTT. Its protein product is CASSLSGAAGELFF.

The genes are TRBV3-1 and TRBJ2-3, with D possibly being TRBD2 (6 bases). The CDR3 covers 18 residues. Trimming left V 4 bases short and J 0 bases short, with 20 bases between. Germline V lookup: CDR1 LGHDT, CDR2 YNNKEL (reference sequence). In DNA form, the CDR3 reads TGTGCCAGCAGCCCGGGGGTTGGACTACACCCTAGCACAGATACGCAGTATTTT. The encoded protein is CASSPGVGLHPSTDTQYF.

CDR3 sequence reads: CASRPGTRGETQYF. DNA of the CDR3: TGTGCCAGCAGGCCCGGGACTAGGGGGGAGACCCAGTACTTC. V gene TRBV6-1 combines with J gene TRBJ2-5; TRBD2 aligns across 8 bases. V was clipped by 6 bases and J by 5 bases; unmatched bases: 8. This CDR3 spans 14 amino acids. CDR1 and CDR2 (germline): MNHNS, SASEGT.

This chain connects TRBV27 to TRBJ2-3, with 9 bases identical to TRBD2. The junction had 9 bases not matched to a gene; V was cut back by 3 bases and J by 5 bases. Germline CDR1 and CDR2: MNHEY and SMNVEV (reference sequence). The length of the CDR3 is 16 residues. CDR3 DNA: TGTGCCAGCAGTTTCCTCTCTAGGCGGGGGGGAGATACGCAGTATTTT. The encoded protein is CASSFLSRRGGDTQYF.

This clonotype was seen a single time. This rearrangement joins TRBV27 to TRBJ2-1; 11 bases align to TRBD1. The ends lost 2 bases at V and 3 bases at J; junction bases unmatched: 9. The CDR3 is 18 residues long. Germline V gene lookup returns CDR1 MNHEY and CDR2 SMNVEV (reference sequence). The CDR3 spells CASSLADRGLAFYNEQFF. The CDR3 nucleotides read TGTGCCAGCAGTTTAGCGGACAGGGGGCTCGCTTTCTACAATGAGCAGTTCTTC.

The sample holds a few counts of this clonotype. The rearrangement uses TRBV5-1 and TRBJ2-7; 9 bases are shared with TRBD1. CDR1 and CDR2 from the germline V gene are SGHRS and YFSETQ. The ends lost 1 base at V and 5 bases at J; junction bases unmatched: 10. The CDR3 extends over 16 amino acids. The CDR3 region is CASSLFHGQGSNEQYF. In nucleotides, the CDR3 is TGCGCCAGCAGCTTGTTCCATGGACAGGGGAGCAACGAGCAGTACTTC.

This clonotype appeared a few times. The rearrangement links TRBV4-1 to TRBJ2-1; 13 nucleotides match TRBD2. Germline V gene lookup returns CDR1 MGHRA and CDR2 YSYEKL. The V gene end was trimmed by 2 bases and the J gene end by 8 bases; junction bases not matched to a gene: 3. The CDR3 length is 15 residues. The CDR3 reads CASSQTSGGDYEQFF. The CDR3 nucleotides read TGCGCCAGCAGCCAAACTAGCGGGGGGGACTATGAGCAGTTCTTC.

There are a few counts of this clonotype. V and J are TRBV18 and TRBJ2-5, with D perhaps matching TRBD2 (6 bases). The CDR3 runs 14 residues. The germline CDR1 and CDR2 sequences are KGHSH and LQKENI. V lost 3 bases to trimming and J lost 5 bases, with 13 bases between them. The CDR3 spells CASSPDRREETQYF. In DNA form, the CDR3 reads TGTGCCAGCTCACCGGACCGACGGGAGGAGACCCAGTACTTC. The entire variable domain, with the rest obtained from reference TRBV18 and TRBJ2-5, is as follows: NAGVMQNPRHLVRRRGQEARLRCSPMKGHSHVYWYRQLPEEGLKFMVYLQKENIIDESGMPKERFSAEFPKEGPSILRIQQVVRGDSAAYFCASSPDRREETQYFGPGTRLLVL.

This clonotype was counted only a few times. This sequence joins TRBV7-6 and TRBJ2-5; 7 bases match TRBD1. The V and J ends lost 5 bases and 3 bases, in that order; junction bases with no gene match: 6. CDR1 SGHVS and CDR2 FNYEAQ come from the germline V gene. CDR3 length: 14 amino acids. This chain's CDR3 is CASSVGQAEETQYF. The CDR3 nucleotides are TGTGCCAGCAGCGTAGGACAGGCAGAAGAGACCCAGTACTTC.

This sequence joins TRBV5-1 and TRBJ2-1; D unresolved. V lost 1 base and J 12 bases, leaving 11 bases between the germline ends. Germline loops: CDR1 SGHRS, CDR2 YFSETQ. The CDR3 spans 12 residues. The CDR3 DNA reads TGCGCCAGCAGCTTGACTGTCAGTAGGCAGTTCTTC. Encoded protein: CASSLTVSRQFF.

This chain uses TRBV5-1 with TRBJ1-1, with a tentative D call TRBD1 (5 bases). Germline V CDR1 and CDR2: SGHRS, YFSETQ. The CDR3 runs to 14 residues. V was cut by 2 bases and J by 1 base, with 9 bases left in between. CDR3 nucleotides: TGCGCCAGCAGCTTCCAACAGGCGAACACTGAAGCTTTCTTT. It yields the protein CASSFQQANTEAFF.